The rows below give T cell receptor beta chains drawn from one sample of a study of tumour-infiltrating T cells in Burkitt lymphoma. The assay was immunoSEQ multiplex PCR, and TCRdb's table has in-frame clones only and misses some. The sample lists about 3,200 clones, about an eighth occurring once. Input material: tumor tissue. These receptors all stem from a human donor with Burkitt lymphoma. Each CDR3 is given without its conserved first and last residue. Fields, in order: V gene, clone size, J gene, D gene, CDR3 protein. D genes are given only for firm matches. Rows may omit the clone size; those that give it use once, few, many or a size class.

>TRBV6-6|few|TRBJ1-1|TRBD1
ASSPGTGATEAF
>TRBV29-1|few|TRBJ2-3|TRBD2
SVGGGGAGTDTQY
>TRBV6-1|few|TRBJ1-1|.
ASSLRWTEAF
>TRBV7-2|few|TRBJ2-3|.
ASSLYLADTDTQY
>TRBV6-5|.|TRBJ2-7|.
ASSPSSYEQY
>TRBV7-2|few|TRBJ2-1|.
ASSSQGGEQF
>TRBV9|few|TRBJ2-5|.
ASSVQGYQETQY
>TRBV7-2|few|TRBJ2-3|TRBD2
ASRRTSGGNTDTQY
>TRBV15|.|TRBJ1-1|.
ATSGTVVNTEAF
>TRBV19|few|TRBJ1-5|.
ATRQGNQPQH
>TRBV5-6|few|TRBJ2-7|.
ASSLGYGDYEQY
>TRBV4-2|few|TRBJ1-2|.
ASSQAGSGGLGYGYT
>TRBV12-5|.|TRBJ1-1|.
ASGAGNMNTEAF
>TRBV6-6|few|TRBJ1-4|.
ASRNNEKLF
>TRBV11-2|.|TRBJ2-3|.
ASSLRPGGTDTQY
>TRBV4-3|.|TRBJ2-1|TRBD2
ASSQDRNSGGYNEQF
>TRBV6-1|few|TRBJ2-1|.
ASSGHRQNLYNEQF
>TRBV29-1|few|TRBJ2-6|.
SVGTKTHSGANVLT
>TRBV5-1|few|TRBJ2-3|.
ASSSTEIADTQY
>TRBV7-2|few|TRBJ1-1|.
ASSLAMGSEAF
>TRBV6-6|few|TRBJ1-1|TRBD1
ASSIRQGEDTEAF
>TRBV19|.|TRBJ2-1|TRBD2
ASSMGGSPYNEQF
>TRBV7-7|.|TRBJ1-1|TRBD1
ASSLDRGTEAF
>TRBV7-2|.|TRBJ2-7|TRBD1
ASSFQTGGLYEQY
>TRBV4-3|.|TRBJ2-7|.
ASSQDVTGRTYEQY
>TRBV9|.|TRBJ2-3|.
ASSVVGGTDTQY
>TRBV9|.|TRBJ1-1|.
ASNPGDYYPEAF
>TRBV7-7|.|TRBJ2-3|TRBD1
ASSLGDRGSDTQY
>TRBV7-2|few|TRBJ1-1|.
ASSFRATEAF
>TRBV11-1|.|TRBJ2-7|.
ASSLVGTPYEQY
>TRBV5-1|once|TRBJ2-3|TRBD1
ASSLQGADTQY
>TRBV7-3|.|TRBJ2-6|TRBD1
ASSRGGAGANVLT
>TRBV5-4|.|TRBJ2-5|TRBD1
ASSPSTGGGETQY
>TRBV4-3|.|TRBJ2-7|.
ASSQDLGHLSPPVYEQY
>TRBV15|.|TRBJ2-1|.
ATSRDQQNSYNEQF
>TRBV7-9|.|TRBJ1-4|.
ASSPTRGDGEKLF
>TRBV7-6|few|TRBJ2-7|TRBD2
ASSLGGGFNEQY
>TRBV2|.|TRBJ2-3|.
ASSVQGSTDTQY
>TRBV12-1|few|TRBJ1-3|.
ASRHKSSGNTIY
>TRBV5-1|few|TRBJ1-1|.
ASSFPRGEGNTEAF
>TRBV5-6|few|TRBJ2-5|.
ASSLVRRRLQETQY
>TRBV9|.|TRBJ2-7|.
ASSVAEGTATYEQY
>TRBV6-6|.|TRBJ2-3|.
ASRDSPSTDTQY
>TRBV7-2|.|TRBJ2-5|TRBD1
ASSFQQGAMETQY
>TRBV6-5|.|TRBJ1-2|TRBD1
ASSEGQVNGYT
>TRBV18|few|TRBJ1-6|TRBD1
ASSPEKGGVSYNSPLH
>TRBV18|.|TRBJ1-1|.
ASSPVGGEAF
>TRBV6-5|.|TRBJ2-3|.
ASSYSGLETDTQY
>TRBV6-5|.|TRBJ1-2|.
ASHQGPGLYGYT
>TRBV2|.|TRBJ2-1|TRBD2
ASSDIIAGGGEQF